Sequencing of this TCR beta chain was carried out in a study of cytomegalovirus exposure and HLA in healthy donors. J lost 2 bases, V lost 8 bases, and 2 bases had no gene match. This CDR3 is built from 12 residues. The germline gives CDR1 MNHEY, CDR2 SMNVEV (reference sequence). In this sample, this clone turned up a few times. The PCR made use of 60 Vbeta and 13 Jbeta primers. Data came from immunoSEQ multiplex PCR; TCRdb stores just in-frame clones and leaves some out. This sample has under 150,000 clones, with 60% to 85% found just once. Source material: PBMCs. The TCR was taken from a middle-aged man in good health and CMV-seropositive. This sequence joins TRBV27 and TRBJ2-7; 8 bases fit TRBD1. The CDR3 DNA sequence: TGTGCCAGCCGACAGGGGACCTACGAGCAGTACTTC. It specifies CASRQGTYEQYF.